A selection of T cell receptor beta chains follows, all from one sample in a study of OX40 agonist ivuxolimab in advanced cancers. TCRdb's table, derived via immunoSEQ multiplex PCR, lists solely in-frame clones and lacks some. The sample includes 35,000 to 40,000 clones, around 82% of them seen just once. The sequencing here drew on CD4+ or CD8+ T cells sorted from blood, taken in a trial of the OX40 agonist ivuxolimab. The receptors here all came from an adult with an advanced solid tumor such as melanoma, head and neck, liver or kidney cancer. Both conserved end residues are part of each CDR3. D genes are given only for firm matches. Expanded clones get a size class; other rows say once, few or many, or leave the size out.

length,V,size,D,J,DNA,CDR3
15,TRBV29-1,-,TRBD1,TRBJ2-7,TGCAGCGTTGAAGTGGCGAGACAGGGGGGTTACGAGCAGTACTTC,CSVEVARQGGYEQYF
14,TRBV30,-,TRBD1,TRBJ1-1,TGTGCCTGGCGGAGGGGGCGGGGGAACACTGAAGCTTTCTTT,CAWRRGRGNTEAFF
15,TRBV11-3,once,-,TRBJ2-1,TGTGCCAGCAGCTTATTTAACGGGGGCGGCAATGAGCAGTTCTTC,CASSLFNGGGNEQFF
15,TRBV18,-,-,TRBJ1-6,TGTGCCAGCTCGCCCGAGGTGACCTATAATTCACCCCTCCACTTT,CASSPEVTYNSPLHF
15,TRBV10-2,once,-,TRBJ1-5,TGCGCCACCTCTTTAGGGGACTTTAGCAATCAGCCCCAGCATTTT,CATSLGDFSNQPQHF
15,TRBV11-3,-,TRBD2,TRBJ2-4,TGTGCCAGCAGCTCGCCTAGCGGGGGGGTTAACATTCAGTACTTC,CASSSPSGGVNIQYF
14,TRBV29-1,-,-,TRBJ2-3,TGCAGCGCCACAAGGGGCGGGACCACAGATACGCAGTATTTT,CSATRGGTTDTQYF
13,TRBV7-9,-,TRBD2,TRBJ2-7,TGTGCCAGCAGCTTCGGACTAGCTGGCGAGCAGTACTTC,CASSFGLAGEQYF
13,TRBV5-1,-,-,TRBJ2-7,TGCGCCAGCAGCTCATCCCCCCTTTGGGAGCAGTACTTC,CASSSSPLWEQYF
15,TRBV5-8,-,TRBD1,TRBJ2-1,TGTGCCAGCTGCTATCAGACAGGGGGCGCGGGGGAGCAGTTCTTC,CASCYQTGGAGEQFF
16,TRBV19,-,TRBD1,TRBJ2-3,TGTGCCAGTAGTATAGCGGGACAGGCTTCGACAGATACGCAGTATTTT,CASSIAGQASTDTQYF
14,TRBV6-1,once,-,TRBJ1-3,TGTGCCAGCAGTGAAGACGTGGGTGGAAACACCATATATTTT,CASSEDVGGNTIYF
13,TRBV7-7,-,-,TRBJ1-1,TGTGCTAGCAGCTTAGGGGGGATCACTGAAGCTTTCTTT,CASSLGGITEAFF
12,TRBV6-6,-,-,TRBJ1-2,TGTGCCAGCAGCTCTGGGAACTATGGCTACACCTTC,CASSSGNYGYTF
15,TRBV7-2,-,-,TRBJ1-5,TGTGCCAGCAGCTTAGAAGGGGGAAACAATCAGCCCCAGCATTTT,CASSLEGGNNQPQHF
13,TRBV6-1,once,-,TRBJ2-7,TGTGCCAGCAGTGTAAGTTTTTCCTACGAGCAGTACTTC,CASSVSFSYEQYF
14,TRBV27,once,-,TRBJ2-1,TGTGCCAGCCGCGGGTCATGGACATCCAATGAGCAGTTCTTC,CASRGSWTSNEQFF
15,TRBV5-1,-,-,TRBJ1-1,TGCGCCAGCAGCCCATCGGACAACCCGAACACTGAAGCTTTCTTT,CASSPSDNPNTEAFF
14,TRBV5-8,-,-,TRBJ2-3,TGTGCCAGCAGCCCCCCCCCAAGCACAGATACGCAGTATTTT,CASSPPPSTDTQYF
14,TRBV5-1,-,-,TRBJ1-1,TGCGCCAGCAGCTTGGCCCAGCCGAACACTGAAGCTTTCTTT,CASSLAQPNTEAFF
15,TRBV5-1,-,-,TRBJ1-1,TGCGCCAGCCAAAATCGTATGGATAAAAACACTGAAGCTTTCTTT,CASQNRMDKNTEAFF
16,TRBV7-9,-,TRBD1,TRBJ1-2,TGTGCCAGCAGCTCGAGACAGGGGAAGGAGAGGAATGGCTACACCTTC,CASSSRQGKERNGYTF
10,TRBV9,-,-,TRBJ1-2,TGTGCCAGCAGCGTATGTGGCTACACCTTC,CASSVCGYTF
12,TRBV7-9,-,-,TRBJ1-3,TGTGCCAGCAGTCGTGACGGAAACACCATATATTTT,CASSRDGNTIYF
10,TRBV20-1,few,-,TRBJ1-4,TGCAGTGCCGGAAATGAAAAACTGTTTTTT,CSAGNEKLFF
14,TRBV9,-,TRBD1,TRBJ2-2,TGTGCCAGCAGCATGCGAACAGGGGGCGGGGAGCTGTTTTTT,CASSMRTGGGELFF
15,TRBV5-4,-,-,TRBJ1-6,TGTGCCAGCAGCCAGGACCAGGGATTTGATTCACCCCTCCACTTT,CASSQDQGFDSPLHF
14,TRBV30,few,TRBD1,TRBJ1-1,TGTGCCTGGAGTGAAAACAGGGGGATAGAGGAAGCTTTCTTT,CAWSENRGIEEAFF
11,TRBV7-8,-,-,TRBJ1-1,TGTGCCAGCAGCTTAGTAAGTGAAGCTTTCTTT,CASSLVSEAFF
15,TRBV6-5,-,-,TRBJ2-7,TGTGCCAGCACCCCTCCTCTAGGAAACCTCCGGGAGCAGTACTTC,CASTPPLGNLREQYF
16,TRBV7-2,-,-,TRBJ1-5,TGTGCCAGCAGCCAAGGGGTGTCTGGAGGCAATCAGCCCCAGCATTTT,CASSQGVSGGNQPQHF
15,TRBV5-4,once,TRBD2,TRBJ2-3,TGTGCCAGCAGCTTCCTTAGCGGGGAAACAGATACGCAGTATTTT,CASSFLSGETDTQYF
14,TRBV27,-,-,TRBJ1-2,TGTGCCAGCAGTTTAGTGGGTTTAGGCAATGGCTACACCTTC,CASSLVGLGNGYTF
12,TRBV7-2,-,-,TRBJ2-7,TGTGCCAGCAGCTTAGCCGGCCGGGAGCAGTACTTC,CASSLAGREQYF
19,TRBV7-2,few,TRBD2,TRBJ2-4,TGTGCCAGCAGCTTAGGGACTAGCGGGGGCCTTCTAGCCAAAAACATTCAGTACTTC,CASSLGTSGGLLAKNIQYF
15,TRBV6-5,-,-,TRBJ1-2,TGTGCCAGCAGTTACTCGAACGGCCGGAGGGCTGGCTACACCTTC,CASSYSNGRRAGYTF
15,TRBV19,-,TRBD1,TRBJ1-2,TGTGCCAGTAGTATAGTCCGGGACAGTAACTATGGCTACACCTTC,CASSIVRDSNYGYTF
16,TRBV10-3,few,-,TRBJ2-2,TGTGCCATCAGTGAGTCGGCAGGGGTTGGCACCGGGGAGCTGTTTTTT,CAISESAGVGTGELFF
16,TRBV5-4,-,-,TRBJ1-5,TGCGCCAGCAGCCAAGAGAGCGGCAGGCCTGGCCAGCCCCAGCATTTT,CASSQESGRPGQPQHF
14,TRBV7-7,medium-sized,TRBD1,TRBJ2-5,TGTGCTAGCAGTCTCACAGGGGGCGCGGAGACCCAGTACTTC,CASSLTGGAETQYF
16,TRBV5-8,few,-,TRBJ1-5,TGTGCCAGCAGCTTGGGTCTCGCTAATAGCAATCAGCCCCAGCATTTT,CASSLGLANSNQPQHF